Listed here are 27 T cell receptor beta chains from one sample, sequenced in a study of blood T cell repertoires in COVID-19 (dated by TCRdb to the early 2020s). Libraries were constructed by the immunoSEQ multiplex PCR assay. TCRdb stores this immuneACCESS table with in-frame sequences only. Part of the clones is absent; in the studies checked, under half of the shortfall reflects unresolved V genes, and no reason is known for the rest. Present in this sample are around 80,000 clones, roughly four fifths of which were seen just once. The ten largest clones add up to about 20% of the sample. Source material: peripheral blood. These receptors originate from a woman older than 75 with active or convalescent COVID-19.

The chain carries TRBV7-2 and TRBJ2-5; TRBD1 agrees at 7 bases. V gave up 1 base and J gave up 5 bases; unmatched junction bases: 7. In germline, CDR1 is SGHTA, CDR2 FQGNSA. This CDR3 has 15 residues. CDR3 bases: TGTGCCAGCAGCTTAGGGGTGAACAGGGGCGAGACCCAGTACTTC. Translated, it gives CASSLGVNRGETQYF.

This clone was seen only a few times. This chain links TRBV15 with TRBJ1-4; the match to TRBD1 covers 7 bases. The germline gives CDR1 LNHNV, CDR2 YYDKDF (reference sequence). This CDR3 has 16 residues. V lost 3 bases to trimming and J lost 6 bases; unmatched junction nucleotides: 10. CDR3 loop: CATSRARQGFDEKLFF. The CDR3 bases are TGTGCCACCAGCAGGGCGCGACAGGGATTCGATGAAAAACTGTTTTTT.

This clone came up a few times. V usage is TRBV5-1 and J usage is TRBJ2-2; weak D call: TRBD2 (6 bases). V lost 4 bases, J lost 1 base, and 17 bases lay in between. This CDR3 is built from 17 residues. Looked up from germline, CDR1 is SGHRS and CDR2 is YFSETQ. CDR3 coding DNA: TGCGCCAGCAGCCCAACCCAGGTGGGAGGGAACACCGGGGAGCTGTTTTTT. Translated: CASSPTQVGGNTGELFF.

V and J are TRBV3-1 (or the pseudogene TRBV3-2) and TRBJ2-7; 8 bases map to TRBD1. J lost 0 bases, V lost 5 bases, and 6 bases had no gene match. Germline CDR1 reads LGHDT; CDR2 reads YNNKEL (reference sequence). This CDR3 comprises 15 residues. The CDR3 spells CASSRQGPISYEQYF. CDR3 coding DNA: TGTGCCAGCAGCAGACAGGGGCCAATCTCCTACGAGCAGTACTTC.

This clone has a handful of counts. The chain has TRBV5-1 and TRBJ1-6; possible D gene TRBD1, 5 bases. The CDR3 extends over 15 amino acids. The germline CDR1 and CDR2 sequences are SGHRS and YFSETQ. V was clipped by 4 bases and J by 7 bases, with 15 bases between them. CDR3 in amino acids: CASSPAEGLNSPLHF. The DNA for the CDR3 is TGCGCCAGCAGCCCGGCGGAGGGGCTGAATTCACCCCTCCACTTT. Drawing the rest from reference TRBV5-1 and TRBJ1-6, the complete variable domain is KAGVTQTPRYLIKTRGQQVTLSCSPISGHRSVSWYQQTPGQGLQFLFEYFSETQRNKGNFPGRFSGRQFSNSRSEMNVSTLELGDSALYLCASSPAEGLNSPLHFGNGTRLTVT.

This clone has only a few counts. This chain uses TRBV29-1 with TRBJ2-3; 7 bases align to TRBD1. The CDR3 runs to 15 residues. CDR1 is SQVTM, CDR2 ANQGSEA, per germline. The V and J ends lost 6 bases and 2 bases, in that order; junction bases with no gene match: 11. CDR3 coding DNA: TGCAGCGTCCGAACCACCGGGACAGACACAGATACGCAGTATTTT. Translation: CSVRTTGTDTDTQYF.

This clone has only a few counts. The rearrangement uses TRBV9 and TRBJ2-7; 11 bases are a match to TRBD1. V was pared by 3 bases and J by 4 bases, with 6 bases of the junction left unmatched. CDR3 size: 15 residues. The germline V gene encodes CDR1 SGDLS and CDR2 YYNGEE. The CDR3 nucleotides are TGTGCCAGCAGCGCGTCCGGGACAGGGGGTTACGAGCAGTACTTC. Translated: CASSASGTGGYEQYF.

J is TRBJ1-1 and V is TRBV10-3, with no clear D. The CDR3 contains 15 residues. Trimming cost V 2 bases and J 2 bases, with 12 bases left between them. Germline CDR1 and CDR2: ENHRY and SYGVKD. The CDR3 nucleotides are TGTGCCATCAGTGAGCAGCAGACGGGAAACACTGAAGCTTTCTTT. It is translated as CAISEQQTGNTEAFF.

Within the sample, this clone is medium-sized (0.01 to 0.1%). CDR3 DNA: TGCGCCAGCAGCCAAGACCCTAGCGGGGCCCAGAACACTGAAGCTTTCTTT. The encoded protein is CASSQDPSGAQNTEAFF. V gene TRBV4-1 combines with J gene TRBJ1-1; perhaps TRBD1 as D (5 bases). V lost 0 bases, J lost 1 base, and 15 bases lay in between. CDR1 MGHRA and CDR2 YSYEKL come from the germline V gene. The CDR3 runs to 17 residues.

The V call is TRBV19, the J call TRBJ1-6, with D unclear. Trimming stripped 1 base from V and 9 bases from J, with 4 bases between. The CDR3 is 12 residues long. The germline CDR1 and CDR2 sequences are LNHDA and SQIVND (reference sequence). In DNA form, the CDR3 reads TGTGCCAGTAGTATAGCGGGTTCACCCCTCCACTTT. The encoded protein is CASSIAGSPLHF.

The sample holds many counts of this clone. The chain joins TRBV6-5 to TRBJ2-3, with D perhaps matching TRBD2 (7 bases). The V end was cut by 3 bases, the J end by 2 bases, with 15 bases between. This CDR3 is 16 amino acids long. CDR1 is MNHEY, CDR2 SVGAGI, per germline. The CDR3: CASSYRGGGYTDTQYF. CDR3 sequence (DNA): TGTGCCAGCAGTTATAGGGGGGGTGGGTACACAGATACGCAGTATTTT.

This clone was seen a handful of times. The chain carries TRBV7-2 and TRBJ2-2; TRBD2 might be the D (6 bases). Trimming left V 6 bases short and J 3 bases short, with 14 bases between. This CDR3 comprises 15 residues. In germline, CDR1 is SGHTA, CDR2 FQGNSA. CDR3 bases: TGTGCCAGCAGTTCACTCGGGGACTACACCGGGGAGCTGTTTTTT. Residues: CASSSLGDYTGELFF. The variable domain in full, completed from reference TRBV7-2 and TRBJ2-2, reads GAGVSQSPSNKVTEKGKDVELRCDPISGHTALYWYRQSLGQGLEFLIYFQGNSAPDKSGLPSDRFSAERTGGSVSTLTIQRTQQEDSAVYLCASSSLGDYTGELFFGEGSRLTVL.

A note on this clone: At one end the junction does not follow the germline gene, possibly because of a read error. The chain has TRBV7-7 and TRBJ1-3; 12 nucleotides align to TRBD1. The CDR3 totals 16 residues. Germline values: CDR1 SSHAT, CDR2 FNYEAQ (reference sequence). CDR3 in amino acids: CASSIGTGGLGNTIYF. The DNA for the CDR3 is TGTGCTAGCAGCATAGGGACAGGGGGCCTGGGAAACACCATATATTTT.

The chain links TRBV5-5 to TRBJ1-5; tentatively, D is TRBD1 (5 bases). The CDR3 loop spans 16 amino acids. The V and J ends lost 0 bases and 2 bases respectively, with 12 bases between them. From germline, CDR1 is SGHKS and CDR2 YYEKEE (reference sequence). The CDR3 sequence: CASSLEWGIGNQPQHF. As DNA, the CDR3 is TGTGCCAGCAGCTTGGAATGGGGCATCGGCAATCAGCCCCAGCATTTT.

The chain couples TRBV7-2 to TRBJ2-6; unclear D gene. The CDR3 extends over 15 amino acids. Trimming stripped 5 bases from V and 0 bases from J, with 8 bases between. The germline gives CDR1 SGHTA, CDR2 FQGNSA. CDR3 residues: CASSTDSSGANVLTF. In DNA form, the CDR3 reads TGTGCCAGCAGCACCGATAGCTCTGGGGCCAACGTCCTGACTTTC.

The rearrangement joins TRBV6-5 to TRBJ1-6, with 7 bases matching TRBD1. Germline CDR1 reads MNHEY; CDR2 reads SVGAGI. This CDR3 region has 11 residues. J was trimmed by 14 bases and V by 6 bases; bases with no gene match: 4. CDR3 in amino acids: CASSSDRALHF. CDR3 coding DNA: TGTGCCAGCAGCTCCGACAGGGCCCTCCACTTT.

The chain employs TRBV5-8 and TRBJ2-5; the D gene is possibly TRBD2 (7 bases). Germline V CDR1 and CDR2: SGHTS, YDEGEE. Trimming took 3 bases from V and 7 from J, leaving 16 bases between them. This CDR3 has 14 amino acids. CDR3 nucleotides: TGTGCCAGCAGCTGGGGGGGGGACATCGGGACCCAGTACTTC. This gives the protein CASSWGGDIGTQYF.

To note about this clone: Different DNA sequences within this sample yield the same CDR3. The rearrangement joins TRBV9 to TRBJ1-2, with 7 bases aligning to TRBD1. Unmatched junction bases numbered 4, after V lost 0 bases and J lost 8 bases. CDR3 length: 13 amino acids. CDR1 and CDR2 from the germline V gene are SGDLS and YYNGEE. CDR3 region: CASSVEQGYGYTF. CDR3 DNA: TGTGCCAGCAGCGTAGAACAGGGGTACGGCTACACCTTC. Full variable domain (missing parts from reference TRBV9 and TRBJ1-2): DSGVTQTPKHLITATGQRVTLRCSPRSGDLSVYWYQQSLDQGLQFLIQYYNGEERAKGNILERFSAQQFPDLHSELNLSSLELGDSALYFCASSVEQGYGYTFGSGTRLTVV.

The chain uses TRBV10-2 and TRBJ2-1; 15 bases map to TRBD2. After removal of 4 bases from V and 4 bases from J, the junction contained 5 bases not matched to a gene. The CDR3 has 17 residues. From germline, CDR1 is WSHSY and CDR2 SAAADI. This chain's CDR3 is CASSGTSGGAKYNEQFF. In DNA form, the CDR3 reads TGCGCCAGCAGTGGGACTAGCGGGGGGGCTAAATACAATGAGCAGTTCTTC.

The genes are TRBV28 and TRBJ1-2; maybe TRBD1 (5 bases). The CDR3 spans 13 residues. From germline, CDR1 is MDHEN and CDR2 SYDVKM. Trimming cost V 5 bases and J 8 bases, with 15 bases left between them. CDR3 loop: CASSLQDRGGYTF. In DNA, the CDR3 is TGTGCCAGCAGTCTACAGGACCGGGGGGGCTACACCTTC.

The V gene is TRBV14, the J gene TRBJ1-1, with D unclear. This CDR3 is 16 amino acids long. The V and J ends lost 0 bases and 0 bases respectively, with 11 bases between them. The V gene's germline CDR1 is SGHDN and CDR2 FVKESK. The CDR3 reads CASSQDRGPMNTEAFF. CDR3 nucleotides: TGTGCCAGCAGCCAAGATAGAGGCCCAATGAACACTGAAGCTTTCTTT.

V is TRBV6-2 or TRBV6-3 and J is TRBJ1-2; D unclear. The CDR3 has 14 amino acids. V lost 6 bases, J lost 8 bases, and 19 bases lay in between. The V gene's germline CDR1 is MNHEY and CDR2 SVGEGT. The CDR3 DNA is TGTGCCAGCAGCTCTCAGACTCCCCCGGTGGGCTACACCTTC. It specifies CASSSQTPPVGYTF.

This chain connects TRBV3-1 (or the pseudogene TRBV3-2) to TRBJ2-6; D is uncertain. The length of the CDR3 is 18 residues. Germline loops: CDR1 LGHDT, CDR2 YNNKEL (reference sequence). The V end lost 0 bases, the J end lost 3 bases, and 15 bases lay between the germline ends. This CDR3 reads CASSQEAVTLDGANVLTF. The CDR3 nucleotides read TGTGCCAGCAGCCAAGAGGCGGTTACGCTCGATGGGGCCAACGTCCTGACTTTC.

In DNA, the CDR3 is TGTGCCAGCAGCCAAGCACAGGGAGATGTCTATGGCTACACCTTC. Its protein product is CASSQAQGDVYGYTF. J is TRBJ1-2 and V is TRBV4-2, with a possible D match to TRBD1 (6 bases). Germline V gene lookup returns CDR1 LGHNA and CDR2 YNFKEQ. The CDR3 sequence is 15 residues long. V was pared by 1 base and J by 4 bases, with 13 bases between.

CDR3 protein: CASNQDSARYNEQFF. DNA of the CDR3: TGTGCCAGCAACCAAGACAGCGCTAGGTACAATGAGCAGTTCTTC. The rearrangement joins TRBV28 to TRBJ2-1, with a tentative D call TRBD1 (5 bases). The CDR3 has 15 residues. V was shortened by 7 bases and J by 4 bases, with 17 bases between the two germline ends. From germline, CDR1 is MDHEN and CDR2 SYDVKM. Full variable domain (missing parts from reference TRBV28 and TRBJ2-1): DVKVTQSSRYLVKRTGEKVFLECVQDMDHENMFWYRQDPGLGLRLIYFSYDVKMKEKGDIPEGYSVSREKKERFSLILESASTNQTSMYLCASNQDSARYNEQFFGPGTRLTVL.

The chain carries TRBV5-6 and TRBJ2-7; possible D gene TRBD2, 6 bases. This CDR3 region has 12 residues. Germline-derived CDR1 and CDR2 are SGHDT and YYEEEE. V was trimmed by 4 bases and J by 6 bases, leaving 11 bases between them. CDR3 region: CASSAGTGEQYF. DNA for the CDR3: TGTGCCAGCAGCGCCGGGACTGGCGAGCAGTACTTC. The complete variable domain, with remaining parts taken from reference TRBV5-6 and TRBJ2-7, reads DAGVTQSPTHLIKTRGQQVTLRCSPKSGHDTVSWYQQALGQGPQFIFQYYEEEERQRGNFPDRFSGHQFPNYSSELNVNALLLGDSALYLCASSAGTGEQYFGPGTRLTVT.

This chain joins TRBV23-1 and TRBJ1-6, with D unclear. TRBV23-1 is flagged as an ORF with uncertain function. CDR3 size: 19 residues. The V end was cut by 9 bases, the J end by 8 bases, with 32 bases between. The CDR3 region is CARLLHLRVTGIRDSPLHF. The CDR3 DNA follows: TGCGCCAGACTGCTTCATCTGCGGGTTACGGGTATTAGAGATTCACCCCTCCACTTT.